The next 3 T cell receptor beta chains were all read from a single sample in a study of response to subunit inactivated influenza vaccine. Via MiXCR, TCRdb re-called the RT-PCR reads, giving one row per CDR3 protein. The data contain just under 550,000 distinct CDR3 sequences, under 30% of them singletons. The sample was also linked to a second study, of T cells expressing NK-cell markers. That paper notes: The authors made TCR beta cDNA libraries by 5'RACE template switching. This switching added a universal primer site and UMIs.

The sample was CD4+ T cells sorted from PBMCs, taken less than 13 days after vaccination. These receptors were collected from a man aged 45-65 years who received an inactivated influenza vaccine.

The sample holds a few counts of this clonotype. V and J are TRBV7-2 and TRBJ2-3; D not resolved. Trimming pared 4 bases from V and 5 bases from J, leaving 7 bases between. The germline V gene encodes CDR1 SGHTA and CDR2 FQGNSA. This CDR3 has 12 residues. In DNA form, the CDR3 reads TGTGCCAGCAGCTCCCCCCTAGATACGCAGTATTTT. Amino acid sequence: CASSSPLDTQYF.

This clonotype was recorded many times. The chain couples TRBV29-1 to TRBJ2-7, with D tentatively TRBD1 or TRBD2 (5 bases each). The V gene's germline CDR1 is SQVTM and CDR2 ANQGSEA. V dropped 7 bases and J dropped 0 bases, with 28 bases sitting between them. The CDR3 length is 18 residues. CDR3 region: CSALGSMRGVGSSYEQYF. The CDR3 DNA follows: TGCAGCGCCCTGGGGTCCATGAGGGGTGTAGGGAGCTCCTACGAGCAGTACTTC.

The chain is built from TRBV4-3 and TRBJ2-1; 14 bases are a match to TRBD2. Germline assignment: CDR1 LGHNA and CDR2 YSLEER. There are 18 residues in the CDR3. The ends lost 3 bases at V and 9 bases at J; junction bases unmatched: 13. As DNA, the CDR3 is TGCGCCAGCAGCCATGAGACTAGCGGGAGGGCCGGAGGTCGTGAGCAGTTCTTC. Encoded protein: CASSHETSGRAGGREQFF.